This TCR beta chain was recorded in a study of molecular identifiers for immune sequencing clone quantification. The wider study: Replicate RNA from roughly 21,000 or 96,000 naive CD8 T cells formed five aliquots; four were sequenced.

CDR3 size: 14 residues. Trimming cost V 3 bases and J 6 bases, with 16 bases left between them. Germline V gene lookup returns CDR1 SGDLS and CDR2 YYNGEE. Each CDR3 protein is one row after TCRdb ran MiXCR on the PCR reads. The data contain 600,000 to 650,000 distinct CDR3 sequences, about 20% of them singletons. This clonotype appeared many times. Using a CD8+CD4-CCR7+CD45RA+ phenotype, naive CD8 T cells were sorted. The rearrangement joins TRBV9 to TRBJ2-7, with D possibly called TRBD1 or TRBD2 (6 bases each). Specimen: naive CD8+ T cells from blood, with Jurkat cell RNA spiked in. Documented subset: FACS-sorted CD8+CD4-CCR7+CD45RA+ naive T cells. The sequence was collected from a human donor in good health. Some libraries in this study had Jurkat cell RNA spiked in. CDR3 DNA sequence: TGTGCCAGCAGCGATAAAGGGGGAGGTGGCGAGCAGTACTTC. Translating it yields CASSDKGGGGEQYF.